Shown below are 31 T cell receptor beta chains from a single sample sequenced in a study of blood T cell repertoires in COVID-19. This table comes from immunoSEQ multiplex PCR, and its TCRdb copy is limited to in-frame clones, with some not included. The table records some 340,000 clones, approximately 90% of them present only once. The sample was PBMCs or T cells enriched from blood (not recorded which). The origin of the receptors is a young woman who had been exposed to COVID-19.

V and J are TRBV13 and TRBJ1-2, with D tentatively TRBD1 (5 bases). CDR1 is PRHDT and CDR2 is FYEKMQ in the germline V gene (reference sequence). The ends were cut back, 5 bases at V and 7 bases at J, with 23 bases in the middle. The CDR3 has 16 amino acids. CDR3 bases: TGTGCCAGCAGCCTTAGGTGGCAGGGATTCAATAGTGGCTACACCTTC. This gives the protein CASSLRWQGFNSGYTF.

The chain is built from TRBV7-6 and TRBJ1-6, with D perhaps TRBD1 (5 bases). The CDR3 contains 17 residues. Germline V gives CDR1 SGHVS, CDR2 FNYEAQ. Trimming took 1 base from V and 6 from J, leaving 16 bases between them. DNA for the CDR3: TGTGCCAGCAGCTTAGAAATTGGGGGGTGGCCTAATTCACCCCTCCACTTT. The encoded protein is CASSLEIGGWPNSPLHF.

This clone was observed once. The V call is TRBV6-1, the J call TRBJ2-1; TRBD2 matches 11 bases. The CDR3 is 15 residues long. In germline, CDR1 is MNHNS, CDR2 SASEGT. V trimming: 2 bases; J trimming: 12 bases; junction bases outside the gene matches: 9. The CDR3 loop is CASSEFVAGGPVQFF. In DNA, the CDR3 is TGTGCCAGCAGTGAATTTGTAGCGGGGGGGCCTGTGCAGTTCTTC.

This clone was seen a single time. J is TRBJ2-7 and V is TRBV10-3; D not resolved. V was clipped by 3 bases and J by 7 bases, with 7 bases between them. The CDR3 sequence is 11 residues long. The V gene's germline CDR1 is ENHRY and CDR2 SYGVKD. The CDR3 DNA sequence: TGTGCCATCAGTGATTTACGGGAGCAGTACTTC. Its translation: CAISDLREQYF.

This chain connects TRBV25-1 to TRBJ1-4; no definite D call. Per the germline V gene, CDR1 is MGHDK and CDR2 is SYGVNS. The CDR3 length is 13 residues. V was pared by 3 bases and J by 6 bases, with 8 bases between. This chain's CDR3 is CASSDRWDEKLFF. CDR3 nucleotides: TGTGCCAGCAGTGACAGGTGGGATGAAAAACTGTTTTTT.

The J gene is TRBJ1-6, the V gene TRBV6-2 or TRBV6-3, with TRBD1 as a possible D gene (6 bases). This CDR3 has 20 residues. Germline V CDR1 and CDR2: MNHEY, SVGEGT. Trimming shortened V by 0 bases and J by 0 bases, and 18 bases separated the two germline ends. The CDR3 coding sequence is TGTGCCAGCAGTTACTCGCGGCGAACAGGGCCAGGCTCCTATAATTCACCCCTCCACTTT. It encodes CASSYSRRTGPGSYNSPLHF.

V gene TRBV4-3 combines with J gene TRBJ1-4; 11 bases fit TRBD1. There are 18 residues in the CDR3. V was pared by 0 bases and J by 7 bases, with 10 bases of the junction left unmatched. Germline V CDR1 and CDR2: LGHNA, YSLEER. The CDR3 DNA sequence: TGCGCCAGCAGCCAAGACCGCAGGACAGGGGGCGCCGGTGAAAAACTGTTTTTT. It yields the protein CASSQDRRTGGAGEKLFF.

CDR3 loop: CASTGVQGAGLVTPLHF. The CDR3 nucleotides are TGTGCCTCGACCGGGGTCCAGGGGGCGGGGTTAGTTACACCCCTCCACTTT. The chain links TRBV10-3 to TRBJ1-6, with TRBD1 matching over 8 bases. CDR1 is ENHRY and CDR2 is SYGVKD in the germline V gene. The CDR3 is 17 residues long. V shed 11 bases, J shed 11 bases, and the junction held 23 bases outside the gene matches.

The chain recombines TRBV6-5 with TRBJ2-1; possible D gene TRBD1, 7 bases. V shed 7 bases and J shed 8 bases, with 21 bases lying between them. CDR3 size: 15 residues. Germline CDR1 MNHEY, CDR2 SVGAGI. The CDR3: CASNRGLALGDEQFF. DNA for the CDR3: TGTGCCAGCAACAGGGGACTGGCGCTAGGCGATGAGCAGTTCTTC.

The chain recombines TRBV10-3 with TRBJ1-2; 8 bases are shared with TRBD1. CDR1 and CDR2 from the germline V gene are ENHRY and SYGVKD. J was trimmed by 2 bases and V by 6 bases; bases with no gene match: 2. This CDR3 comprises 13 residues. The CDR3 protein is CAIRRTGNYGYTF. The CDR3 DNA is TGTGCCATCAGACGGACAGGGAACTATGGCTACACCTTC.

This chain connects TRBV9 to TRBJ1-1; a weak D match, TRBD1 (5 bases). V lost 8 bases and J 2 bases, leaving 16 bases between the germline ends. The CDR3 sequence is 14 residues long. Germline CDR1 and CDR2: SGDLS and YYNGEE. Here the CDR3 reads CASTIGGANTEAFF. CDR3 nucleotide sequence: TGTGCCAGTACTATCGGAGGGGCCAACACTGAAGCTTTCTTT.

With respect to this clone: The same CDR3 arises from other DNA sequences in this sample as well. The chain recombines TRBV5-1 with TRBJ1-4; tentatively, D is TRBD1 (5 bases). V was pared by 0 bases and J by 6 bases, with 9 bases between. Germline V gene lookup returns CDR1 SGHRS and CDR2 YFSETQ. This CDR3 spans 14 amino acids. As DNA, the CDR3 is TGCGCCAGCAGCTTGGGCAGGGCGGATGAAAAACTGTTTTTT. As protein: CASSLGRADEKLFF.

The chain uses TRBV29-1 and TRBJ2-5; 8 nucleotides line up with TRBD1. CDR1 is SQVTM and CDR2 is ANQGSEA in the germline V gene. This CDR3 spans 14 amino acids. Germline trimming cut 6 bases from V and 5 bases from J; bases unmatched to any gene: 11. The CDR3 spells CSVGAGGGGETQYF. The DNA for the CDR3 is TGCAGCGTCGGGGCAGGGGGCGGAGGGGAGACCCAGTACTTC.

The chain recombines TRBV10-3 with TRBJ1-4, with 7 bases identical to TRBD1. This CDR3 spans 15 amino acids. Germline V lookup: CDR1 ENHRY, CDR2 SYGVKD. V dropped 10 bases and J dropped 0; count of bases not matched to a gene: 8. The CDR3 DNA sequence: TGTGCCACGCGGGACAGAGTAACAACTAATGAAAAACTGTTTTTT. This encodes CATRDRVTTNEKLFF.

The chain employs TRBV27 and TRBJ1-3; tentatively, D is TRBD1 (5 bases). The CDR3 has 17 residues. V lost 3 bases to trimming and J lost 0 bases, with 15 bases between them. CDR1 is MNHEY, CDR2 SMNVEV, per germline (reference sequence). Written as DNA, the CDR3 is TGTGCCAGCAGTTTGCCGACCGGGACTTTCTCTGGAAACACCATATATTTT. It codes for CASSLPTGTFSGNTIYF.

The chain links TRBV20-1 to TRBJ1-2, with D tentatively TRBD1 (6 bases). V was clipped by 6 bases and J by 8 bases, with 13 bases between them. Germline lookup yields CDR1 DFQATT and CDR2 SNEGSKA (reference sequence). The CDR3 covers 11 residues. The CDR3 nucleotides read TGCAGTGCCCAGGGGTTGCGGGGCTACACCTTC. Encoded protein: CSAQGLRGYTF.

The rearrangement links TRBV7-2 to TRBJ1-5; D is unresolved. The CDR3 has 16 amino acids. Trimming cost V 2 bases and J 2 bases, with 13 bases left between them. In germline, CDR1 is SGHTA, CDR2 FQGNSA. The CDR3 loop reads CASSLNPAVGNQPQHF. CDR3 coding DNA: TGTGCCAGCAGCTTAAACCCCGCGGTGGGCAATCAGCCCCAGCATTTT.

The chain employs TRBV29-1 and TRBJ1-4; TRBD1 is a possible D gene (6 bases). CDR3 length equals 15 residues. Germline V gene lookup returns CDR1 SQVTM and CDR2 ANQGSEA. V was pared by 0 bases and J by 2 bases, with 10 bases between. CDR3 region: CSVEDSQGTNEKLFF. The CDR3 region has the DNA TGCAGCGTTGAAGATTCACAGGGTACTAATGAAAAACTGTTTTTT.

CDR3 sequence reads: CASSWTGLGEKLFF. CDR3 DNA: TGCGCCAGCAGCTGGACAGGGTTAGGTGAAAAACTGTTTTTT. The V gene is TRBV5-1, the J gene TRBJ1-4; 8 bases line up with TRBD1. Germline CDR1 is SGHRS and CDR2 is YFSETQ. CDR3 size: 14 residues. Germline trimming cut 3 bases from V and 7 bases from J; bases unmatched to any gene: 5.

The chain employs TRBV27 and TRBJ1-2, with 7 bases matching TRBD1. CDR1 is MNHEY, CDR2 SMNVEV, per germline (reference sequence). The ends lost 1 base at V and 0 bases at J; junction bases unmatched: 8. The CDR3 length is 17 residues. Here the CDR3 DNA reads TGTGCCAGCAGTTTATGGGGGACAGAGGCTACTAACTATGGCTACACCTTC. Protein sequence: CASSLWGTEATNYGYTF.

The chain carries TRBV4-1 and TRBJ1-4; 9 nucleotides match TRBD1. V shed 3 bases, J shed 4 bases, and the junction held 3 bases outside the gene matches. The length of the CDR3 is 15 residues. Germline CDR1 is MGHRA and CDR2 is YSYEKL. The CDR3 loop is CASSHPTGGNEKLFF. The CDR3 DNA reads as TGCGCCAGCAGCCATCCGACAGGGGGTAATGAAAAACTGTTTTTT.

The rearrangement uses TRBV7-9 and TRBJ2-1, with D maybe TRBD2 (5 bases). Between the trimmed V and J ends, which lost 1 base and 4 bases, there was a span of 8 bases. The CDR3 has 14 amino acids. Per germline, CDR1 SEHNR and CDR2 FQNEAQ (reference sequence). The CDR3 DNA reads as TGTGCCAGCAGCTTAGTGGGCGGGTACAATGAGCAGTTCTTC. Protein product: CASSLVGGYNEQFF.

This rearrangement joins TRBV27 to TRBJ2-2, with a weak D call TRBD1 (5 bases). Germline V gives CDR1 MNHEY, CDR2 SMNVEV (reference sequence). V lost 5 bases and J lost 4, with 23 bases in between. The CDR3 runs 18 residues. The CDR3 sequence: CASSPLLTARDGTGELFF. Written as DNA, the CDR3 is TGTGCCAGCAGTCCTCTCTTGACAGCCCGCGATGGCACCGGGGAGCTGTTTTTT.

This clone was detected only once. The chain recombines TRBV29-1 with TRBJ2-1, with D maybe TRBD2 (5 bases). The CDR3 runs to 13 residues. Trimming removed 4 bases at V and 9 bases at J, with 16 bases between. Germline CDR1 and CDR2: SQVTM and ANQGSEA. CDR3 loop: CSVGPGLEGEQFF. CDR3 coding DNA: TGCAGCGTTGGGCCGGGCCTTGAGGGTGAGCAGTTCTTC.

The genes are TRBV9 and TRBJ1-3, with 7 bases lining up with TRBD1. The CDR3 consists of 16 residues. The V and J ends lost 0 bases and 1 base, in that order; junction bases with no gene match: 4. CDR1 is SGDLS and CDR2 is YYNGEE in the germline V gene. The CDR3 DNA follows: TGTGCCAGCAGCGTAGCTCCAGGGGGATCTGGAAACACCATATATTTT. It translates to CASSVAPGGSGNTIYF. Supplemented by reference TRBV9 and TRBJ1-3, the full variable domain reads DSGVTQTPKHLITATGQRVTLRCSPRSGDLSVYWYQQSLDQGLQFLIQYYNGEERAKGNILERFSAQQFPDLHSELNLSSLELGDSALYFCASSVAPGGSGNTIYFGEGSWLTVV.

This chain connects TRBV6-5 to TRBJ2-5, with 11 nucleotides matching TRBD1. The CDR3 totals 14 residues. Trimming removed 4 bases from V and 4 bases from J; junction bases left unmatched: 2. The germline V gene has CDR1 MNHEY and CDR2 SVGAGI. The CDR3 nucleotides are TGTGCCAGCAGTTGGACAGGGGGCGCAGAGACCCAGTACTTC. It encodes CASSWTGGAETQYF.

This clone appeared once. J is TRBJ2-5 and V is TRBV6-5; 15 bases line up with TRBD2. Per germline, CDR1 MNHEY and CDR2 SVGAGI. CDR3 length equals 16 residues. Trimming removed 2 bases from V and 4 bases from J; junction bases left unmatched: 2. In DNA, the CDR3 is TGTGCCAGCAGTTACGGGACTAGCGGGGGGTTAGAGACCCAGTACTTC. Protein: CASSYGTSGGLETQYF.

The chain is built from TRBV15 and TRBJ1-6, with 8 bases matching TRBD1. The germline V gene encodes CDR1 LNHNV and CDR2 YYDKDF (reference sequence). CDR3 length equals 16 residues. Trimming took 0 bases from V and 7 from J; bases not matched to a gene: 5. In DNA form, the CDR3 reads TGTGCCACCAGCAGAGATTACCACAGGGGGAATTCACCCCTCCACTTT. This codes for CATSRDYHRGNSPLHF.

The chain carries TRBV3-1 (or the pseudogene TRBV3-2) and TRBJ2-7; D may be TRBD2 (6 bases). In germline, CDR1 is LGHDT, CDR2 YNNKEL (reference sequence). With 0 bases removed from V and 4 bases from J, the gap between germline ends came to 16 bases. This CDR3 spans 16 amino acids. The CDR3, as DNA: TGTGCCAGCAGCCAAGATCGCGCGGGGAATGGGTACGAGCAGTACTTC. The encoded protein is CASSQDRAGNGYEQYF.

This clone was detected a few times. The chain carries TRBV21-1 and TRBJ1-2; the listed D gene, TRBD1, was not tested against the DNA. TRBV21-1 is given as a pseudogene. The CDR3 totals 14 residues. CDR3 DNA sequence: TGTGCCAGCAGCTCAGAGACAGGTTTCGGTGGCTACACCTTC. Translated, it gives CASSSETGFGGYTF.

The chain carries TRBV2 and TRBJ2-7; 8 positions agree with TRBD1. The length of the CDR3 is 12 residues. The junction had 3 bases not matched to a gene; V was cut back by 5 bases and J by 6 bases. Germline V lookup: CDR1 SNHLY, CDR2 FYNNEI. CDR3 amino acids: CASSWTGPEQYF. CDR3 sequence (DNA): TGTGCCAGCAGTTGGACAGGGCCCGAGCAGTACTTC.